Shown below are 11 T cell receptor beta chains from a single sample sequenced in a study of shared clonotypes between healthy human individuals. Assay used: immunoSEQ multiplex PCR; TCRdb lists only in-frame clones, some missing. The repertoire includes roughly 660,000 clones, 90% of them detected once, and less than 40% sits in the top ten. Input material: memory CD8+ T cells from PBMCs. The subset: CD45RO+ cells pooled with CCR7-negative TemRA cells. Receptor source: a man between 18 and 29 years old in good health. Some clones in this sample may be carry-over from other donors' samples.

The chain couples TRBV5-3 to TRBJ1-2; D uncertain. TRBV5-3 is flagged as an ORF with uncertain function. Trimming left V 2 bases short and J 5 bases short, with 7 bases between. The CDR3 length is 12 residues. The DNA for the CDR3 is TGTGCCAGAAGCTTTCCCCAGTATGGCTACACCTTC. Its translation is CARSFPQYGYTF.

J is TRBJ1-2 and V is TRBV4-1; TRBD1 might be the D (5 bases). Trimming cost V 2 bases and J 5 bases, with 15 bases left between them. Germline lookup yields CDR1 MGHRA and CDR2 YSYEKL. There are 15 residues in the CDR3. The CDR3 sequence: CASSQFGTGFYGYTF. CDR3 in DNA: TGCGCCAGCAGCCAATTCGGGACGGGCTTTTATGGCTACACCTTC.

This chain links TRBV5-1 with TRBJ1-4; 11 nucleotides line up with TRBD1. The CDR3 sequence is 14 residues long. V was pared by 4 bases and J by 8 bases, with 4 bases of the junction left unmatched. Germline-derived CDR1 and CDR2 are SGHRS and YFSETQ. CDR3 amino acids: CASSVDRGLEKLFF. The CDR3 coding sequence is TGCGCCAGCAGCGTGGACAGGGGGCTAGAAAAACTGTTTTTT. Supplemented by reference TRBV5-1 and TRBJ1-4, the full variable domain reads KAGVTQTPRYLIKTRGQQVTLSCSPISGHRSVSWYQQTPGQGLQFLFEYFSETQRNKGNFPGRFSGRQFSNSRSEMNVSTLELGDSALYLCASSVDRGLEKLFFGSGTQLSVL.

The rearrangement links TRBV6-5 to TRBJ1-2; possible D gene TRBD1, 5 bases. This CDR3 has 14 residues. Germline V lookup: CDR1 MNHEY, CDR2 SVGAGI. Trimming removed 4 bases from V and 4 bases from J, with 13 bases in between. Here the CDR3 reads CASSLRGSRYGYTF. The CDR3 bases are TGTGCCAGCAGTTTGAGGGGTTCCCGCTATGGCTACACCTTC.

The chain recombines TRBV27 with TRBJ1-5; D may be TRBD1 (5 bases). Germline V gene data show CDR1 as MNHEY and CDR2 as SMNVEV (reference sequence). This CDR3 spans 14 amino acids. The V end was cut by 5 bases, the J end by 5 bases, with 13 bases between. CDR3 sequence reads: CASSLRGTYQPQHF. CDR3 coding DNA: TGTGCCAGCAGTCTTCGGGGGACGTATCAGCCCCAGCATTTT.

This clone was counted a single time. This chain uses TRBV7-9 with TRBJ2-6; D call uncertain. Trimming shortened V by 5 bases and J by 3 bases, and 14 bases separated the two germline ends. CDR1 is SEHNR, CDR2 FQNEAQ, per germline (reference sequence). This CDR3 comprises 16 residues. DNA of the CDR3: TGTGCCAGCAGCGGCCGCCGGCAAGGTGGGGCCAACGTCCTGACTTTC. The encoded protein is CASSGRRQGGANVLTF.

This clone was seen once. The V gene is TRBV5-6, the J gene TRBJ2-2; D call uncertain. This CDR3 has 13 amino acids. Germline CDR1 and CDR2: SGHDT and YYEEEE. V lost 2 bases and J 1 base, leaving 3 bases between the germline ends. The CDR3, as DNA: TGTGCCAGCAGCTTTGGGAACACCGGGGAGCTGTTTTTT. As protein: CASSFGNTGELFF.

The rearrangement links TRBV11-2 to TRBJ1-5; tentative D call: TRBD1 (6 bases). Germline CDR1 reads SGHAT; CDR2 reads FQNNGV. Between the trimmed V and J ends, which lost 2 bases and 8 bases, there was a span of 10 bases. There are 13 residues in the CDR3. The CDR3 region has the DNA TGTGCCAGCAGCTTATGGGGGCGAGAGCCCCAGCATTTT. This gives the protein CASSLWGREPQHF.

This clone was seen once. The rearrangement uses TRBV11-2 and TRBJ2-5; D may match TRBD1 or TRBD2 (5 bases each). The last part of the DNA fits TRBJ2-7 better; the J call may be wrong. This CDR3 region has 14 residues. The germline CDR1 and CDR2 sequences are SGHAT and FQNNGV. CDR3 region: CASGSGRVTYEQYF. CDR3 DNA sequence: TGTGCCAGCGGGTCGGGACGGGTTACCTACGAGCAGTACTTC.

The rearrangement uses TRBV9 and TRBJ2-7; D is unresolved. The CDR3 contains 13 residues. Germline V gene data show CDR1 as SGDLS and CDR2 as YYNGEE. Trimming pared 5 bases from V and 4 bases from J, leaving 13 bases between. The CDR3 is CASSNAADYEQYF. CDR3 DNA: TGTGCCAGCAGTAATGCGGCGGATTACGAGCAGTACTTC.

The gene calls are TRBV12-5 and TRBJ1-2; 11 nucleotides match TRBD1. CDR3 length: 15 amino acids. Germline V gene data show CDR1 as LGHNT and CDR2 as FRNRAP. Trimming removed 1 base from V and 4 bases from J; junction bases left unmatched: 2. The CDR3 DNA reads TGTGCTAGTGGTTTGGGGACAGGGGGCACCTATGGCTACACCTTC. This codes for CASGLGTGGTYGYTF. Drawing the rest from reference TRBV12-5 and TRBJ1-2, the complete variable domain is DARVTQTPRHKVTEMGQEVTMRCQPILGHNTVFWYRQTMMQGLELLAYFRNRAPLDDSGMPKDRFSAEMPDATLATLKIQPSEPRDSAVYFCASGLGTGGTYGYTFGSGTRLTVV.